This T cell receptor beta chain stems from a study of cytomegalovirus exposure and HLA in healthy donors (TCRdb year 2017). Regarding the research as a whole: According to an earlier analysis of 550 to 700 of the donors, about 179 million T cells yielded 120 million or so unique TCR beta sequences and around 280 Gb of sequence data. Using immunosequencing, the study profiled T cell repertoires from fewer than 700 subjects and related those repertoires to cytomegalovirus serostatus. A later analysis re-analyzed previously published TCR beta repertoires from 666 donors and added high-resolution HLA genotyping to study TCR occurrence patterns. In the later analysis, no new phenotypic data were used to find candidate immune exposures; instead, reliance was placed on TCR beta sequences and their occurrence across donors. Class I and class II HLA loci were covered by the typing at four-digit resolution. Of the 398 genotyped donors, less than 85% were placed in the genetic ancestry cluster associated with self-reported Caucasian donors. The study aimed to test whether cataloging public T cell receptors could reveal signatures of past pathogen exposure. In addition to the first cohort of 666 subjects, a separate validation cohort of approximately 130 different subjects was used. An early release covering 500 to 750 HLA-typed donors comprised about 310 gigabases of sequencing data and around 86 million unique TCR sequences. To decide whether each TCR beta V gene segment behaved as functional or pseudogenic, an earlier analysis of fewer than 750 of the donors relied on high-throughput TCR beta sequencing. Among about 360 genotyped donors of the cohort, an average of approximately 230,000 unique TCR beta nucleotide sequences were sequenced per donor, roughly 20% of them non-productive. Typing coverage differed by locus: A, B, C, DRB1 and DQB1 were typed in roughly 620-630 donors, DQA1 in approximately 520, DPA1 in around 580, and DPB1 in 450 to 490. Donor age, sex, ethnicity and CMV serostatus were compiled alongside the repertoire data. Every repertoire in the discovery cohort had been generated on one and the same sequencing platform. Four to six DR-DQ haplotypes were handled as single units for association and clustering, since linkage in the cohort was strong. A later genetic analysis used genome-wide SNP genotypes for 398 of the 666 donors, treating that subset as a discovery cohort. The study combined high-throughput TCR immunosequencing, statistical association of individual TCRs with disease status, and machine learning to predict cytomegalovirus infection status. General conclusions and limits of the study: Because some donors lacked HLA typing at each locus, the association tests relied only on the typed subset. In a later analysis, the rate of TCR association differed among HLA loci, with DRB1 alleles having the most associated TCRs and HLA-C alleles having the fewest. In vitro tests confirmed that a few of the cytomegalovirus-associated TCR beta chains recognize cytomegalovirus antigens. In a later genetic analysis, fewer N-insertions in productive TCRs were reported among donors in an Asian-associated ancestry cluster than the roughly 700-donor mean. In an earlier analysis of around 600 of the donors, most TCR beta V segments appeared in productive rearrangements about 87% or about 30% of the time, broadly matching IMGT annotations. It was suggested by the authors that the approach could potentially be generalized to other disease states and immunological phenotypes. Linkage disequilibrium might explain the correlated functional status among segregating V segments, but an unknown experimental factor could not be excluded. Most TCR sequences were seen in very few donors, while some public TCRs were found in many individuals. The classifier was reported to diagnose cytomegalovirus status with high specificity and sensitivity in both the original and validation cohorts. A total of around 150 TCR beta chains were listed by the study as associated with cytomegalovirus. The cohort was sequenced for TCR beta chains only, and without alpha or paired-chain data the features that could be detected were limited. The only immune exposure information available for the cohort was CMV serostatus. A cluster of highly shared sequence variants was judged likely to be a technical artifact of the sequencing pipeline. Strong co-occurrence of HLA alleles, especially DR and DQ, made assigning TCR associations to individual alleles difficult. A later analysis found that most CMV-associated TCR beta chains appeared HLA-restricted, with HLA associations seemingly driven largely by CMV exposure. In a later genetic analysis, a missense DCLRE1C variant was associated with V-gene and J-gene trimming of TCR beta chains, and the association was replicated in an independent cohort. Because counts were too low, seventeen rarely observed V segments, including chromosome 9 orphons, were excluded from the earlier analysis of roughly 580 of the donors. A later analysis associated 15,000 or so TCR beta sequences with specific HLA alleles at a false discovery rate of 0.05. In a later analysis, several top co-occurrence clusters were reported to appear linked to parvovirus B19, influenza, CMV and Epstein-Barr virus. Compared with equally common non-associated chains, HLA-associated TCR beta chains in a later analysis were more clonally expanded and had lower generation probabilities. The presence/absence analyses assumed that sequencing depth was roughly uniform across donors, and that assumption may not be true. A further reported finding was that TCR beta sequences accurately predicted the HLA-A and HLA-B alleles for most subjects in the first cohort.

In total, approximately 690 healthy bone marrow donors made up the cohort. At the time of sampling, all cohort members were nominally healthy, though unrecorded immune exposures were likely present. The donor tested CMV seropositive and was one of the 289 seropositive cohort members. Each donor provided a peripheral blood sample, and peripheral blood mononuclear cells were used for TCR beta sequencing. The Qiagen DNeasy Blood Extraction Kit was used to extract genomic DNA from the blood cell samples. Libraries were constructed by the immunoSEQ multiplex PCR assay. The multiplex PCR relied on a mix of 60 forward primers for TCR Vbeta segments and 13 reverse primers for TCR Jbeta segments. A multiplex PCR assay on genomic DNA amplified the CDR3 region of rearranged TCR beta genes. On the Illumina HiSeq System, the amplified TCR beta libraries were sequenced as 87-base-pair reads. For the original study's pipeline: In a later analysis, 80 million or so unique TCR beta chains were counted across the 500 to 850 repertoires, and roughly 11 million of these chains were shared by at least two donors. Raw reads were error-corrected and collapsed into unique sequences with a nearest-neighbor algorithm that merged closely related sequences to remove PCR and sequencing errors. CDR3 sequences were aligned to IMGT reference sequences to assign V, D and J gene segments. For a sequence to be retained, a match of at least six nucleotides to both a V gene segment and a J gene segment was required. A rearrangement was called productive if the CDR3 had no stop codons and remained in frame with V and J, and every other rearrangement was called non-productive. Following IMGT convention, CDR3 was defined as the stretch from the second conserved V-encoded cysteine up to the conserved J-encoded phenylalanine. In an earlier analysis of roughly 610 of the donors, sequences lacking an unambiguous match to a single V gene segment were excluded. In an earlier analysis of more than 500 of the donors, a V segment was called functional when productive rearrangements were above 56.7%, and segregating when the standard deviation between donors exceeded 5%. A statistical classification framework was built to diagnose cytomegalovirus status from the catalog of TCR beta chain sequences. In a later analysis, TCR nucleotide sequences were compared against IMGT/GENE-DB human TR gene sequences so that V and J genes could be assigned. The TCRdist pipeline was used in a later analysis to assign CDR3 sequences and most-parsimonious VDJ recombination scenarios. In a later analysis, each TCR beta chain was defined by its CDR3 amino acid sequence together with its V-gene family, and reads without a unique V-gene family were excluded. As a way to deal with suspected cross-contamination and a sequencing artifact, a later analysis dropped 640 or so nucleotide sequences that were highly shared and had low generation probability. In a later analysis, a clonal expansion index for each public chain was calculated from normalized within-repertoire ranks of inferred template counts. Generation probabilities in a later analysis came from a VDJ recombination model fitted to out-of-frame rearrangements, and those results were checked against IGoR. A later analysis scored TCR-TCR, TCR-HLA and TCR-CMV co-occurrence with hypergeometric tests, applying a repertoire-size bias correction to TCR pairs. In a later analysis, false discovery rates were estimated by permuting HLA or CMV assignments 20 times. In a later analysis, co-occurring TCRs were grouped using DBSCAN, with TCRdist sequence similarity added in when clustering inside HLA-allele-positive subsets. Repertoires with fewer than 30,000 or more than 120,000 public chains were left out of co-occurrence clustering, as were five repertoires with anomalous nucleotide sharing. TCRdb carries this immuneACCESS record with in-frame sequences only. Its versions omit some clonotypes, under half of them owing to an unresolved V gene in the studies checked, with the rest unexplained. V and J calls and clone size come straight from that table; D and trimming were deduced from the DNA. This sample has about 120,000 clones in its table, and 74% of those were observed once. Around 10% of the sample is held by the ten biggest clonotypes.

Note on this clone: Its antigen target is currently unknown. Base qualities are not at hand, and no much larger clone is one base apart.

Sequencing was performed on PBMCs. This TCR derives from a woman aged 50 to 65 in good health and CMV-seropositive.

The nucleotides read TGCGCCAGCAGCCAAGATAGTGCCTTGGTGTATGGCTACACCTTC. This yields the protein CASSQDSALVYGYTF. Recombination connected TRBV4-1 to TRBJ1-2, with the identity of the D gene unclear. From its cysteine to its phenylalanine, the CDR3 spans 15 amino acids. Only the CDR3 part of the read is kept: 45 bases, read in frame from the first base. CDR1 and CDR2, looked up from the germline V gene, are MGHRA and YSYEKL. V was cut back by 0 bases and J by 5 bases, leaving a gap of 13 bases between them.